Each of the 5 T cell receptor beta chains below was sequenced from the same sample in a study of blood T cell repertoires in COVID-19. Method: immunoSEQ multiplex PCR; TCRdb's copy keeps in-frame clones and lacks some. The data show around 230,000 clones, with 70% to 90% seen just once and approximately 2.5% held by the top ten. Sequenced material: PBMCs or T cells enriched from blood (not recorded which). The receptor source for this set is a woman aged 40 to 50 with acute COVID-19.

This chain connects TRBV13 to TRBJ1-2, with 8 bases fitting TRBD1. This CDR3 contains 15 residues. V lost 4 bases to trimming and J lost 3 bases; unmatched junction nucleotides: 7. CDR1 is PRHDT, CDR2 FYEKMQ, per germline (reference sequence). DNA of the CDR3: TGTGCCAGCAGCTCACCCGACAGGGGTGACTATGGCTACACCTTC. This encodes CASSSPDRGDYGYTF.

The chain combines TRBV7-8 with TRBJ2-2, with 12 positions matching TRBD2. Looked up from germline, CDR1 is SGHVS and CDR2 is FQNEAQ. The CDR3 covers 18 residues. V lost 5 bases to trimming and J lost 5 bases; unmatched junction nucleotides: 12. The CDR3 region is CASSITSGRSVGTGELFF. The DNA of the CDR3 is TGTGCCAGCAGCATCACTAGCGGGAGGTCGGTTGGGACCGGGGAGCTGTTTTTT.

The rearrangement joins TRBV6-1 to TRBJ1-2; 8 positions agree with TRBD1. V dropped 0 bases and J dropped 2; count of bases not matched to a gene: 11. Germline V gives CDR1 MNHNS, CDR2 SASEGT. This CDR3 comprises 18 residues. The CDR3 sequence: CASSEALIRTGTNYGYTF. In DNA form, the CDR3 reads TGTGCCAGCAGTGAAGCTCTCATTAGGACAGGGACAAACTATGGCTACACCTTC.

Here the CDR3 DNA reads TGCGCCAGCAGACAGACAGGGTCGGGGACTGAAGCTTTCTTT. This codes for CASRQTGSGTEAFF. This chain uses TRBV10-2 with TRBJ1-1; 7 bases are shared with TRBD1. The CDR3 covers 14 residues. Germline V lookup: CDR1 WSHSY, CDR2 SAAADI. V lost 6 bases, J lost 5 bases, and 9 bases stayed unmatched.

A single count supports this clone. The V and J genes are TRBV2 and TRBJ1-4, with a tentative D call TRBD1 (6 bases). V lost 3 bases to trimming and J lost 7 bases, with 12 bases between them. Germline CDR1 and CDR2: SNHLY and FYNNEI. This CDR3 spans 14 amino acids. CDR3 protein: CASSENRDSEKLFF. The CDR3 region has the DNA TGTGCCAGCAGTGAGAACAGGGATAGTGAAAAACTGTTTTTT.